This paragraph reports one T cell receptor (beta chain). These data belong to a study of shared clonotypes between healthy human individuals. TCRdb keeps only in-frame clones here, not all; method: immunoSEQ multiplex PCR. The table shows about 1 million clones, with about 75% occurring only once. The CDR3 consists of 16 residues. The ends were cut back, 3 bases at V and 3 bases at J, with 16 bases in the middle. Germline V lookup: CDR1 SGHKS, CDR2 YYEKEE (reference sequence). This sequence originates from a man aged 18 to 29 in good health. The sequencing sample was made of memory CD4+ T cells sorted from blood. Subset noted: CD45RA-negative fraction. The chain uses TRBV5-5 and TRBJ1-5, with D unclear. The CDR3 here is CASSSFSGSVNQPQHF. The CDR3 DNA sequence: TGTGCCAGCAGCTCATTTTCCGGCAGCGTCAATCAGCCCCAGCATTTT.